What follows are 29 T cell receptor beta chains derived from one specimen sequenced in a study of cytomegalovirus exposure and HLA in healthy donors (dated by TCRdb to the late 2010s). The library relied on the immunoSEQ multiplex PCR assay. A mixture of 60 forward primers for TCR Vbeta segments and 13 reverse primers for TCR Jbeta segments was used in the multiplex PCR. The table was pulled from immuneACCESS by TCRdb, which kept in-frame rearrangements only. Such tables lose some clones; where checked, under half of the loss comes from unresolved V genes, and the rest has no known cause. In this sample the table shows about 140,000 clones, about three quarters of which occur a single time. The ten top clones hold 1% to 1.5% of the sample. The sequencing input was PBMCs. The receptors shown here come from a middle-aged woman in good health and CMV-seronegative.

This sequence joins TRBV21-1 and TRBJ1-1. TRBV21-1 is termed a pseudogene. This CDR3 is built from 15 residues. The CDR3 DNA follows: TGTGCCAGCAGCAGGAGCACCATGATGAACACTGAAGCTTTCTTT. This translates into CASSRSTMMNTEAFF.

The V gene is TRBV6-1, the J gene TRBJ2-7, with D possibly matching TRBD1 (6 bases). The CDR3 sequence is 13 residues long. CDR1 and CDR2 (germline): MNHNS, SASEGT. Trimming removed 7 bases at V and 6 bases at J, with 16 bases between. The CDR3 here is CASKSTGRAEQYV. As DNA, the CDR3 is TGTGCCAGCAAATCGACAGGTAGGGCCGAGCAGTACGTC.

This clone was found once. CDR3 nucleotides: TGCAGTGCTAGATTCGGTTGGGAAGCTTTCTTT. This encodes CSARFGWEAFF. The J gene is TRBJ1-1, the V gene TRBV20-1; no reliable D call. V was cut by 2 bases and J by 8 bases, with 9 bases left in between. CDR1 and CDR2 (germline): DFQATT, SNEGSKA (reference sequence). The length of the CDR3 is 11 residues.

The genes are TRBV2 and TRBJ2-3; TRBD1 aligns across 11 bases. V trimming: 6 bases; J trimming: 5 bases; junction bases outside the gene matches: 10. The CDR3 extends over 16 amino acids. CDR1 SNHLY and CDR2 FYNNEI come from the germline V gene. The CDR3 is CASSEYPGQGGDTQYF. For the CDR3, the DNA is TGTGCCAGCAGCGAATACCCGGGACAGGGGGGAGATACGCAGTATTTT.

This chain connects TRBV19 to TRBJ2-7, with 7 bases that match TRBD1. V was clipped by 5 bases and J by 0 bases; unmatched bases: 7. The CDR3 has 15 residues. CDR1 and CDR2 (germline): LNHDA, SQIVND (reference sequence). This CDR3 reads CASSASWDSSYEQYF. In DNA form, the CDR3 reads TGTGCCAGTAGTGCGTCCTGGGACAGCTCCTACGAGCAGTACTTC.

This chain uses TRBV5-1 with TRBJ2-2; no reliable D call. V lost 1 base to trimming and J lost 3 bases, with 4 bases between them. The CDR3 is 13 amino acids. CDR1 is SGHRS and CDR2 is YFSETQ in the germline V gene. CDR3 in DNA: TGCGCCAGCAGCTTGACAGACACCGGGGAGCTGTTTTTT. Translation gives CASSLTDTGELFF. The full variable domain, completed using reference TRBV5-1 and TRBJ2-2, is KAGVTQTPRYLIKTRGQQVTLSCSPISGHRSVSWYQQTPGQGLQFLFEYFSETQRNKGNFPGRFSGRQFSNSRSEMNVSTLELGDSALYLCASSLTDTGELFFGEGSRLTVL.

The J gene is TRBJ1-6, the V gene TRBV13; the D gene is possibly TRBD1 (5 bases). The CDR3 contains 13 residues. Germline loops: CDR1 PRHDT, CDR2 FYEKMQ (reference sequence). V lost 7 bases and J 7 bases, leaving 11 bases between the germline ends. The CDR3 spells CASTRGRNSPLHF. CDR3 bases: TGTGCCAGCACAAGGGGAAGGAATTCACCCCTCCACTTT.

This sequence joins TRBV6-5 and TRBJ1-5; D is unresolved. CDR1 MNHEY and CDR2 SVGAGI come from the germline V gene. The CDR3 runs to 15 residues. V was cut by 5 bases and J by 2 bases, with 13 bases left in between. The CDR3 loop reads CASSTTLGGNQPQHF. In nucleotides, the CDR3 is TGTGCCAGCAGTACGACCCTTGGAGGCAATCAGCCCCAGCATTTT.

This clone was counted a few times. The rearrangement uses TRBV5-5 and TRBJ1-2; D perhaps matches TRBD1 (5 bases). The CDR3 runs to 15 residues. Germline V gene data show CDR1 as SGHKS and CDR2 as YYEKEE (reference sequence). Deletions cut 6 bases from V and 7 bases from J, with 22 bases between. The CDR3 region has the DNA TGTGCCAGCAAGGAGGGGTCGGGGTGGAGTGGTGGCTACACCTTC. This gives the protein CASKEGSGWSGGYTF.

The rearrangement joins TRBV4-1 to TRBJ1-5, with unresolved D. The germline V gene has CDR1 MGHRA and CDR2 YSYEKL. With 0 bases removed from V and 3 bases from J, the gap between germline ends came to 9 bases. The CDR3 totals 15 residues. The CDR3 DNA is TGCGCCAGCAGCCAAGATGGCAGGTCCAATCAGCCCCAGCATTTT. Translated, it gives CASSQDGRSNQPQHF.

The gene calls are TRBV13 and TRBJ2-5; 9 bases are shared with TRBD2. Germline trimming cut 5 bases from V and 2 bases from J; bases unmatched to any gene: 3. The CDR3 covers 14 residues. From germline, CDR1 is PRHDT and CDR2 FYEKMQ (reference sequence). The CDR3 reads CASSPGLAQETQYF. The CDR3 DNA is TGTGCCAGCAGCCCGGGACTAGCTCAAGAGACCCAGTACTTC.

On this clone: The junction does not match germline at one end; this may be a read error. The V and J genes are TRBV7-7 and TRBJ2-2, with a weak D call TRBD1 (6 bases). The germline gives CDR1 SSHAT, CDR2 FNYEAQ (reference sequence). This CDR3 is 13 amino acids long. Here the CDR3 DNA reads TGTGCTAGCAGCGCCAGGGGTGCCGGGGAGCTGTTTTTT. This encodes CASSARGAGELFF.

The chain employs TRBV7-9 and TRBJ2-5; TRBD2 is a possible D gene (6 bases). Trimming shortened V by 3 bases and J by 0 bases, and 8 bases separated the two germline ends. In germline, CDR1 is SEHNR, CDR2 FQNEAQ (reference sequence). CDR3 length: 14 amino acids. In DNA, the CDR3 is TGTGCCAGCAGCTTTTGGGGGGACCAAGAGACCCAGTACTTC. It specifies CASSFWGDQETQYF. Variable domain in full (rest from reference TRBV7-9 and TRBJ2-5): DTGVSQNPRHKITKRGQNVTFRCDPISEHNRLYWYRQTLGQGPEFLTYFQNEAQLEKSRLLSDRFSAERPKGSFSTLEIQRTEQGDSAMYLCASSFWGDQETQYFGPGTRLLVL.

This chain connects TRBV11-2 to TRBJ2-5, with D tentatively TRBD2 (6 bases). The CDR3 covers 13 residues. Trimming pared 2 bases from V and 4 bases from J, leaving 8 bases between. The germline V gene has CDR1 SGHAT and CDR2 FQNNGV. The CDR3 DNA reads TGTGCCAGCAGCTTATGGGGAGGAGAGACCCAGTACTTC. It specifies CASSLWGGETQYF. Combining the CDR3 with reference TRBV11-2 and TRBJ2-5 gives the whole variable domain EAGVAQSPRYKIIEKRQSVAFWCNPISGHATLYWYQQILGQGPKLLIQFQNNGVVDDSQLPKDRFSAERLKGVDSTLKIQPAKLEDSAVYLCASSLWGGETQYFGPGTRLLVL.

The chain uses TRBV7-8 and TRBJ2-7; 7 bases agree with TRBD1. Losses at the gene ends were 5 bases for V and 1 base for J; bases not matched to a gene: 26. The CDR3 totals 21 residues. Germline V gene data show CDR1 as SGHVS and CDR2 as FQNEAQ. The CDR3 reads CASSPLPRDSPRLVLSYEQYF. The CDR3 DNA reads as TGTGCCAGCAGCCCCCTACCCCGGGACAGTCCGAGGTTGGTCTTATCCTACGAGCAGTACTTC.

The chain has TRBV12-5 and TRBJ2-7; no reliable D call. In germline, CDR1 is LGHNT, CDR2 FRNRAP. This CDR3 is built from 13 residues. V lost 3 bases and J lost 2, with 8 bases in between. In DNA, the CDR3 is TGTGCTAGTGGTTTAGACACGGCCTACGAGCAGTACTTC. Its protein is CASGLDTAYEQYF.

This sequence joins TRBV7-6 and TRBJ2-1; 9 bases align to TRBD1. The CDR3 totals 15 residues. V lost 4 bases and J lost 0; bases outside the gene matches: 1. Germline assignment: CDR1 SGHVS and CDR2 FNYEAQ. DNA of the CDR3: TGTGCCAGCAGCTCGACAGGGGGCTCCTACAATGAGCAGTTCTTC. It encodes CASSSTGGSYNEQFF.

Note on this clone: One junction end does not reproduce the germline sequence, and a read error may be involved. This chain links TRBV6-1 with TRBJ2-2; TRBD2 agrees at 8 bases. This CDR3 has 15 residues. In germline, CDR1 is MNHNS, CDR2 SASEGT. The CDR3 loop reads CASSGTRVNSGELFF. In nucleotides, the CDR3 is TGTGCCAGCAGCGGGACTAGGGTGAACAGCGGGGAGCTGTTTTTT.

The J gene is TRBJ2-5, the V gene TRBV6-5, with TRBD2 identical over 9 bases. The germline CDR1 and CDR2 sequences are MNHEY and SVGAGI. With 6 bases clipped from V and 3 bases from J, the junction kept 8 bases outside the gene matches. The CDR3 covers 15 residues. The CDR3 DNA reads TGTGCCAGCAGGGGCGGGGCTAGCGGGGAAGAGACCCAGTACTTC. Translating gives CASRGGASGEETQYF.

The rearrangement joins TRBV27 to TRBJ1-6, with 7 bases lining up with TRBD1. The V and J ends lost 7 bases and 12 bases, in that order; junction bases with no gene match: 9. CDR1 and CDR2 from the germline V gene are MNHEY and SMNVEV (reference sequence). This CDR3 region has 13 residues. CDR3 residues: CASNIHRGGPLHF. The CDR3 nucleotides read TGTGCCAGCAATATACACAGGGGTGGACCCCTCCACTTT.

This chain links TRBV5-5 with TRBJ1-1; possible D gene TRBD1, 6 bases. V was trimmed by 4 bases and J by 3 bases, leaving 10 bases between them. Germline CDR1 is SGHKS and CDR2 is YYEKEE (reference sequence). The CDR3 runs 13 residues. CDR3 residues: CASSGTGYTEAFF. CDR3 nucleotides: TGTGCCAGCAGCGGTACAGGGTACACTGAAGCTTTCTTT. The variable domain in full, completed from reference TRBV5-5 and TRBJ1-1, reads DAGVTQSPTHLIKTRGQQVTLRCSPISGHKSVSWYQQVLGQGPQFIFQYYEKEERGRGNFPDRFSARQFPNYSSELNVNALLLGDSALYLCASSGTGYTEAFFGQGTRLTVV.

This clone was counted a few times. The chain employs TRBV6-1 and TRBJ1-2; 9 nucleotides align to TRBD1. The ends lost 6 bases at V and 5 bases at J; junction bases unmatched: 4. Germline lookup yields CDR1 MNHNS and CDR2 SASEGT. The CDR3 covers 13 residues. CDR3 in amino acids: CASRQDRGYGYTF. CDR3 sequence (DNA): TGTGCCAGCAGGCAGGACAGGGGTTATGGCTACACCTTC.

This clone was detected only a few times. The chain combines TRBV29-1 with TRBJ2-1, with 9 positions matching TRBD1. The CDR3 spans 12 residues. With 7 bases clipped from V and 7 bases from J, the junction kept 5 bases outside the gene matches. The V gene's germline CDR1 is SQVTM and CDR2 ANQGSEA. The CDR3 DNA is TGCAGCGGGGACAGGGTAGGGAATGAGCAGTTCTTC. Encoded protein: CSGDRVGNEQFF.

The rearrangement uses TRBV9 and TRBJ2-3; D is possibly TRBD2 (7 bases). This CDR3 spans 17 amino acids. Germline V gene sequence: CDR1 SGDLS, CDR2 YYNGEE. V lost 0 bases and J lost 1, with 15 bases in between. The CDR3: CASSVGVGGPGTDTQYF. The CDR3, as DNA: TGTGCCAGCAGCGTAGGGGTGGGGGGGCCTGGCACAGATACGCAGTATTTT.

The rearrangement links TRBV6-5 to TRBJ1-1; 10 nucleotides line up with TRBD1. The CDR3 has 15 amino acids. The junction had 7 bases not matched to a gene; V was cut back by 6 bases and J by 3 bases. Germline lookup yields CDR1 MNHEY and CDR2 SVGAGI. CDR3 nucleotide sequence: TGTGCCAGCAGGGGGACAGGGGAAAAGGACACTGAAGCTTTCTTT. Protein product: CASRGTGEKDTEAFF.

The chain employs TRBV2 and TRBJ2-3; the D is unclear. Germline CDR1 reads SNHLY; CDR2 reads FYNNEI. This CDR3 comprises 10 residues. Trimming stripped 8 bases from V and 3 bases from J, with 3 bases between. The DNA for the CDR3 is TGTGCCAGCCTGACAGATACGCAGTATTTT. As protein: CASLTDTQYF.

The chain employs TRBV6-6 and TRBJ2-1; 8 bases match TRBD1. The ends lost 6 bases at V and 2 bases at J; junction bases unmatched: 6. This CDR3 spans 15 amino acids. Germline-derived CDR1 and CDR2 are MNHNY and SVGAGI (reference sequence). Here the CDR3 reads CASRIQGATYNEQFF. Here the CDR3 DNA reads TGTGCCAGCAGGATCCAGGGGGCCACCTACAATGAGCAGTTCTTC.

The V gene is TRBV4-1, the J gene TRBJ2-1; tentative D call: TRBD2 (6 bases). Trimming took 5 bases from V and 8 from J, leaving 13 bases between them. The CDR3 length is 13 residues. From germline, CDR1 is MGHRA and CDR2 YSYEKL. The CDR3 here is CASSSRDFHEQFF. Written as DNA, the CDR3 is TGCGCCAGCAGCAGCCGGGACTTCCATGAGCAGTTCTTC.

The rearrangement links TRBV28 to TRBJ1-5; 8 bases line up with TRBD1. Germline V gene lookup returns CDR1 MDHEN and CDR2 SYDVKM. The CDR3 has 15 residues. J gave up 4 bases and V 5 bases, and 7 bases lay outside the gene matches. In nucleotides, the CDR3 is TGTGCCAGCAGTAGACGACAGGGGCCGAATCAGCCCCAGCATTTT. Translating gives CASSRRQGPNQPQHF.